The 29 T cell receptor beta chains in this list originate from one sample, sequenced in a study of T cell changes during pregnancy in multiple sclerosis. Measured with immunoSEQ multiplex PCR; TCRdb has only the in-frame clones, and not every one. The table records roughly 100,000 clones, roughly 90% of them present only once. Sequenced here: peripheral blood, sampled after pregnancy. The source of these receptors is a female donor with multiple sclerosis, enrolled in a pregnancy study.

The CDR3: CASSLAGGGEQYF. The CDR3 region has the DNA TGTGCCAGCAGCTTAGCGGGAGGAGGCGAGCAGTACTTC. This chain joins TRBV7-3 and TRBJ2-7, with 8 bases identical to TRBD2. Losses at the gene ends were 2 bases for V and 6 bases for J; bases not matched to a gene: 3. The CDR3 length is 13 residues. The germline V gene encodes CDR1 SGHTA and CDR2 FQGTGA. The whole variable domain, remainder taken from reference TRBV7-3 and TRBJ2-7, is GAGVSQTPSNKVTEKGKYVELRCDPISGHTALYWYRQSLGQGPEFLIYFQGTGAADDSGLPNDRFFAVRPEGSVSTLKIQRTERGDSAVYLCASSLAGGGEQYFGPGTRLTVT.

This chain links TRBV7-6 with TRBJ2-2, with a tentative D call TRBD2 (6 bases). Trimming left V 5 bases short and J 0 bases short, with 16 bases between. The CDR3 spans 17 residues. CDR1 and CDR2 (germline): SGHVS, FNYEAQ. CDR3 protein: CASSQKAGQTNTGELFF. The CDR3 DNA reads as TGTGCCAGCAGCCAAAAGGCGGGGCAGACGAACACCGGGGAGCTGTTTTTT.

This rearrangement joins TRBV9 to TRBJ1-4; D remains unclear. This CDR3 has 15 residues. V lost 3 bases and J 0 bases, leaving 9 bases between the germline ends. Germline V CDR1 and CDR2: SGDLS, YYNGEE. DNA for the CDR3: TGTGCCAGCAGCGCCTGGCCTGCAACTAATGAAAAACTGTTTTTT. Translation: CASSAWPATNEKLFF.

J is TRBJ2-3 and V is TRBV6-5, with a possible D match to TRBD1 (6 bases). Germline CDR1 MNHEY, CDR2 SVGAGI. The CDR3 has 14 residues. The ends were cut back, 6 bases at V and 4 bases at J, with 14 bases in the middle. The CDR3 DNA is TGTGCCAGCAGCCAGGGGAGATGGGCAGATACGCAGTATTTT. Its protein product is CASSQGRWADTQYF.

The genes are TRBV5-6 and TRBJ2-1, with unresolved D. Trimming cost V 1 base and J 6 bases, with 11 bases left between them. In germline, CDR1 is SGHDT, CDR2 YYEEEE. The CDR3 contains 14 residues. The CDR3 nucleotides read TGTGCCAGCAGCTTGCCTGACTGGAGCAATGAGCAGTTCTTC. This gives the protein CASSLPDWSNEQFF.

The chain is built from TRBV5-4 and TRBJ1-3; D not certain. The germline CDR1 and CDR2 sequences are SGHNT and YYREEE (reference sequence). Trimming pared 4 bases from V and 2 bases from J, leaving 13 bases between. The CDR3 spans 15 residues. CDR3 residues: CASSVDAVAGNTIYF. The CDR3 DNA is TGTGCCAGCAGCGTCGACGCGGTCGCTGGAAACACCATATATTTT.

The gene calls are TRBV6-1 and TRBJ1-5; 7 bases line up with TRBD1. CDR1 and CDR2 (germline): MNHNS, SASEGT. The CDR3 covers 15 residues. J was trimmed by 6 bases and V by 3 bases; bases with no gene match: 8. Here the CDR3 DNA reads TGTGCCAGCAGTGAGGGACACAGGGGCGTTCAGCCCCAGCATTTT. Translated: CASSEGHRGVQPQHF.

The rearrangement joins TRBV2 to TRBJ1-5; 10 bases agree with TRBD1. The germline CDR1 and CDR2 sequences are SNHLY and FYNNEI. CDR3 size: 17 residues. After removal of 5 bases from V and 4 bases from J, the junction contained 11 bases not matched to a gene. Here the CDR3 DNA reads TGTGCCAGCAGTAGAGGGACAGGGGTGGTACGGAATCAGCCCCAGCATTTT. Translated: CASSRGTGVVRNQPQHF.

The CDR3 loop is CASGFKKRDCQGLAGVFGHEQYF. CDR3 coding DNA: TGTGCTAGTGGTTTCAAGAAACGTGATTGTCAAGGACTAGCGGGAGTATTTGGCCACGAGCAGTACTTC. The chain joins TRBV12-5 to TRBJ2-7, with TRBD2 matching 13 bases. Germline lookup yields CDR1 LGHNT and CDR2 FRNRAP. The CDR3 length is 23 residues. The V and J ends lost 3 bases and 5 bases, in that order; junction bases with no gene match: 28.

This clone showed up just once. The chain carries TRBV7-9 and TRBJ2-7, with 11 bases fitting TRBD1. The CDR3 runs 14 residues. V lost 4 bases to trimming and J lost 3 bases; unmatched junction nucleotides: 2. Germline loops: CDR1 SEHNR, CDR2 FQNEAQ (reference sequence). The DNA for the CDR3 is TGTGCCAGCAGCTCAGGGACAGGGGGCTACGAGCAGTACTTC. The encoded protein is CASSSGTGGYEQYF.

The gene calls are TRBV9 and TRBJ2-2; 12 bases fit TRBD2. J was trimmed by 7 bases and V by 0 bases; bases with no gene match: 1. The CDR3 spans 15 residues. Germline CDR1 SGDLS, CDR2 YYNGEE. The DNA of the CDR3 is TGTGCCAGCAGCGTAGAACTAGCGGGAGGCGGGGAGCTGTTTTTT. Protein product: CASSVELAGGGELFF.

The chain employs TRBV6-4 and TRBJ1-2, with 9 bases matching TRBD1. Looked up from germline, CDR1 is MRHNA and CDR2 is SNTAGT. CDR3 length: 15 residues. V was clipped by 2 bases and J by 4 bases; unmatched bases: 5. The CDR3 DNA sequence: TGTGCCAGCAGTGACGGGGGACAGGGTAGCTATGGCTACACCTTC. It specifies CASSDGGQGSYGYTF.

The V and J genes are TRBV5-1 and TRBJ1-2; no firm D call. This CDR3 is built from 13 residues. In germline, CDR1 is SGHRS, CDR2 YFSETQ. V lost 0 bases to trimming and J lost 3 bases, with 6 bases between them. The CDR3 DNA is TGCGCCAGCAGCTTGGACTCCGACTATGGCTACACCTTC. It is translated as CASSLDSDYGYTF.

The chain links TRBV18 to TRBJ2-4, with 8 bases lining up with TRBD1. The CDR3 has 14 amino acids. CDR1 and CDR2 (germline): KGHSH, LQKENI. Trimming removed 2 bases from V and 5 bases from J; junction bases left unmatched: 2. CDR3 protein: CASSPKQGENIQYF. CDR3 DNA: TGTGCCAGCTCACCAAAACAGGGGGAAAACATTCAGTACTTC.

V and J are TRBV15 and TRBJ1-5; 9 bases line up with TRBD1. Unmatched junction bases numbered 7, after V lost 2 bases and J lost 5 bases. CDR3 length: 16 residues. Germline V gene data show CDR1 as LNHNV and CDR2 as YYDKDF (reference sequence). The CDR3 is CATSRNTGGRYQPQHF. The CDR3 DNA reads as TGTGCCACCAGCAGAAACACAGGGGGCAGATATCAGCCCCAGCATTTT.

The gene calls are TRBV19 and TRBJ1-1; D possibly corresponds to TRBD1 (6 bases). Germline lookup yields CDR1 LNHDA and CDR2 SQIVND (reference sequence). The length of the CDR3 is 15 residues. V lost 5 bases and J 1 base, leaving 14 bases between the germline ends. The CDR3 spells CASSWTARWNTEAFF. The CDR3 DNA sequence: TGTGCCAGTAGTTGGACAGCCCGTTGGAACACTGAAGCTTTCTTT.

The chain couples TRBV7-7 to TRBJ2-2; 7 bases agree with TRBD1. Unmatched junction bases numbered 5, after V lost 6 bases and J lost 1 base. Germline CDR1 and CDR2: SSHAT and FNYEAQ (reference sequence). The CDR3 is made up of 15 amino acids. CDR3 region: CASSPNRGNTGELFF. DNA of the CDR3: TGTGCCAGCAGTCCGAACAGGGGGAACACCGGGGAGCTGTTTTTT.

V gene TRBV9 combines with J gene TRBJ1-1, with 7 bases that match TRBD1. CDR3 length equals 13 residues. J was trimmed by 6 bases and V by 0 bases; bases with no gene match: 2. Germline lookup yields CDR1 SGDLS and CDR2 YYNGEE. The CDR3 protein is CASSVVGGPEAFF. CDR3 bases: TGTGCCAGCAGCGTAGTAGGGGGCCCTGAAGCTTTCTTT.

The CDR3 sequence: CATSGPGTGAPGANVLTF. As DNA, the CDR3 is TGTGCCACCAGCGGCCCCGGGACAGGGGCGCCGGGGGCCAACGTCCTGACTTTC. The gene calls are TRBV15 and TRBJ2-6; 10 bases match TRBD1. Germline V gene sequence: CDR1 LNHNV, CDR2 YYDKDF (reference sequence). V was clipped by 5 bases and J by 4 bases; unmatched bases: 11. CDR3 length equals 18 residues.

This chain connects TRBV30 to TRBJ1-2, with TRBD1 identical over 7 bases. The CDR3 extends over 16 amino acids. The germline CDR1 and CDR2 sequences are GTSNPN and SVGIG (reference sequence). The J segment lost 2 bases and the V segment lost 0 bases, leaving 9 bases of the junction unmatched. The CDR3 nucleotides read TGTGCCTGGAGTGTAACGCGTAAACAGGGGAACTATGGCTACACCTTC. Its translation is CAWSVTRKQGNYGYTF.

The chain couples TRBV7-2 to TRBJ1-1, with 8 nucleotides matching TRBD1. CDR3 length: 15 amino acids. Trimming removed 5 bases from V and 0 bases from J; junction bases left unmatched: 5. The germline V gene has CDR1 SGHTA and CDR2 FQGNSA. The CDR3 spells CASSPTTGVNTEAFF. The CDR3 bases are TGTGCCAGCAGCCCCACGACAGGGGTGAACACTGAAGCTTTCTTT.

The chain employs TRBV7-6 and TRBJ2-1, with 11 positions matching TRBD2. The germline gives CDR1 SGHVS, CDR2 FNYEAQ. The CDR3 is 17 residues long. V dropped 1 base and J dropped 5; count of bases not matched to a gene: 7. DNA for the CDR3: TGTGCCAGCAGCTTAGTGACTAGCGGGATTCCGGACAATGAGCAGTTCTTC. Amino acids: CASSLVTSGIPDNEQFF.

The chain recombines TRBV5-4 with TRBJ2-2; TRBD1 might be the D (6 bases). The CDR3 is 15 residues long. Trimming stripped 0 bases from V and 5 bases from J, with 11 bases between. The germline CDR1 and CDR2 sequences are SGHNT and YYREEE (reference sequence). The chain's CDR3 is CASSLEQGPTGELFF. DNA for the CDR3: TGTGCCAGCAGCTTGGAACAGGGCCCTACCGGGGAGCTGTTTTTT.

This rearrangement joins TRBV5-4 to TRBJ1-1, with D perhaps TRBD1 (6 bases). V was shortened by 3 bases and J by 4 bases, with 13 bases between the two germline ends. This CDR3 is built from 14 residues. The V gene's germline CDR1 is SGHNT and CDR2 YYREEE (reference sequence). The chain's CDR3 is CASSSLQGSTEAFF. Here the CDR3 DNA reads TGTGCCAGCAGCTCCCTACAGGGAAGCACTGAAGCTTTCTTT.

The rearrangement joins TRBV5-4 to TRBJ2-7; D perhaps matches TRBD1 (6 bases). The CDR3 consists of 15 residues. The ends were cut back, 4 bases at V and 3 bases at J, with 17 bases in the middle. In germline, CDR1 is SGHNT, CDR2 YYREEE (reference sequence). For the CDR3, the DNA is TGTGCCAGCAGCCCCCAAGAGACAGGAATCTACGAGCAGTACTTC. Translating gives CASSPQETGIYEQYF.

V is TRBV7-9 and J is TRBJ1-1; D ambiguous. Trimming stripped 3 bases from V and 3 bases from J, with 14 bases between. CDR3 length equals 15 residues. Germline loops: CDR1 SEHNR, CDR2 FQNEAQ (reference sequence). CDR3 amino acids: CASSFKERGHTEAFF. The CDR3 region has the DNA TGTGCCAGCAGCTTTAAGGAGAGAGGTCACACTGAAGCTTTCTTT.

In regard to this clone: This CDR3 is also generated by other DNA sequences in the sample. The rearrangement uses TRBV5-1 and TRBJ2-1; D may be TRBD2 (7 bases). Germline V lookup: CDR1 SGHRS, CDR2 YFSETQ. The CDR3 is 15 residues long. The V gene lost 0 bases and the J gene lost 3 bases, with 10 bases spanning the gap. The CDR3 DNA follows: TGCGCCAGCAGCTTGGGAGGGGGGGGCTACAATGAGCAGTTCTTC. Residues: CASSLGGGGYNEQFF. Using reference TRBV5-1 and TRBJ2-1 for the parts outside the CDR3, the full variable domain is KAGVTQTPRYLIKTRGQQVTLSCSPISGHRSVSWYQQTPGQGLQFLFEYFSETQRNKGNFPGRFSGRQFSNSRSEMNVSTLELGDSALYLCASSLGGGGYNEQFFGPGTRLTVL.

V usage is TRBV18 and J usage is TRBJ1-3, with 8 positions matching TRBD1. The CDR3 totals 14 residues. The V segment lost 8 bases and the J segment 6 bases; nucleotides outside the gene matches: 9. Germline CDR1 reads KGHSH; CDR2 reads LQKENI. CDR3 loop: CASRDGQGENTIYF. For the CDR3, the DNA is TGTGCCAGCCGCGATGGACAGGGAGAAAACACCATATATTTT.

The gene calls are TRBV28 and TRBJ2-1; D is possibly TRBD1 (5 bases). The germline gives CDR1 MDHEN, CDR2 SYDVKM. Trimming pared 5 bases from V and 5 bases from J, leaving 16 bases between. This CDR3 has 15 amino acids. The CDR3 region is CASSLQGRRNNEQFF. The CDR3 DNA is TGTGCCAGCAGTCTGCAGGGCAGAAGAAACAATGAGCAGTTCTTC.